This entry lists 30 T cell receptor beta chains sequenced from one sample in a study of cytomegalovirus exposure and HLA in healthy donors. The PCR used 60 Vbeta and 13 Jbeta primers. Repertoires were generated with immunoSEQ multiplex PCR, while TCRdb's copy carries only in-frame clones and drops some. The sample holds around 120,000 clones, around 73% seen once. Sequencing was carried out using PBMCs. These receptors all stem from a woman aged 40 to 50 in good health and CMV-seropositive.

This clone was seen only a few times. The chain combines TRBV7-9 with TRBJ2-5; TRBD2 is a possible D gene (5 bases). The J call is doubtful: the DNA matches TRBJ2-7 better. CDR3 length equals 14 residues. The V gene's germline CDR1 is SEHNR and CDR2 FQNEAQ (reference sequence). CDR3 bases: TGTGCCAGCAGCTTAGAAGGGAGCTCCTACGAGCAGTACTTC. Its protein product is CASSLEGSSYEQYF.

Here the CDR3 DNA reads TGTGCCAGCAGCTCGGACCCGGGGTTTGAGACTGAAGCTTTCTTT. Translation gives CASSSDPGFETEAFF. The rearrangement joins TRBV5-4 to TRBJ1-1; D remains unclear. The CDR3 runs to 15 residues. With 3 bases removed from V and 5 bases from J, the gap between germline ends came to 17 bases. The germline CDR1 and CDR2 sequences are SGHNT and YYREEE (reference sequence).

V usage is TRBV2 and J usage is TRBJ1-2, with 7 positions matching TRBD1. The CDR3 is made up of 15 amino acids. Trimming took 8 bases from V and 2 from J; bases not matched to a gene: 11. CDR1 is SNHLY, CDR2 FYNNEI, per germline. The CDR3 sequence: CASLLQGPTNYGYTF. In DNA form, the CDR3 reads TGTGCCAGCCTCCTACAGGGGCCCACCAACTATGGCTACACCTTC.

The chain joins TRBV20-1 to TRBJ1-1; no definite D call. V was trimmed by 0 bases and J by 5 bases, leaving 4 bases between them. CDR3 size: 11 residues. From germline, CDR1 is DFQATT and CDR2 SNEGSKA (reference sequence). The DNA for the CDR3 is TGCAGTGCTAGAGATCGTACTGAAGCTTTCTTT. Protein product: CSARDRTEAFF.

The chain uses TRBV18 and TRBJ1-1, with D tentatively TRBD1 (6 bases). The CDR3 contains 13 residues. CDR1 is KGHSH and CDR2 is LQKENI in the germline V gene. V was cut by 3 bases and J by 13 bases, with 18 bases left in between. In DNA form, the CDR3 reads TGTGCCAGCTCACCTCTCAGGACAGACGGCTATTTCTTT. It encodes CASSPLRTDGYFF. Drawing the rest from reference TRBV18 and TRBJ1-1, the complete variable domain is NAGVMQNPRHLVRRRGQEARLRCSPMKGHSHVYWYRQLPEEGLKFMVYLQKENIIDESGMPKERFSAEFPKEGPSILRIQQVVRGDSAAYFCASSPLRTDGYFFGQGTRLTVV.

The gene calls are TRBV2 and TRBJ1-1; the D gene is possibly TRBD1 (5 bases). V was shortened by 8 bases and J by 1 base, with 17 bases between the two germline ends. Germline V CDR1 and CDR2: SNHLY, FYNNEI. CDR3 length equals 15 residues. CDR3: CASGRGQEANTEAFF. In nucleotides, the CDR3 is TGTGCCAGCGGGAGGGGCCAGGAGGCGAACACTGAAGCTTTCTTT. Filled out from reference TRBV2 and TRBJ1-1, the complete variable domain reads EPEVTQTPSHQVTQMGQEVILRCVPISNHLYFYWYRQILGQKVEFLVSFYNNEISEKSEIFDDQFSVERPDGSNFTLKIRSTKLEDSAMYFCASGRGQEANTEAFFGQGTRLTVV.

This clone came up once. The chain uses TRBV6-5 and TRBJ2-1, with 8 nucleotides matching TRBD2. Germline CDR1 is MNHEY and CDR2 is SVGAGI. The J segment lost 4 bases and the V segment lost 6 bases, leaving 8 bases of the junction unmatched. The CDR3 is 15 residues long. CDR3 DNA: TGTGCCAGCAGCACCGGGGGGGTCAGTTACAATGAGCAGTTCTTC. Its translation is CASSTGGVSYNEQFF.

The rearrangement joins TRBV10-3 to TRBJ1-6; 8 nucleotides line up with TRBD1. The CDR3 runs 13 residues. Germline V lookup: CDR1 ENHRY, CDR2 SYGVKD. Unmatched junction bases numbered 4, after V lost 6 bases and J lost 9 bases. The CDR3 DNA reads TGTGCCATCAGAGGACAGGGAGGTTCACCCCTCCACTTT. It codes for CAIRGQGGSPLHF.

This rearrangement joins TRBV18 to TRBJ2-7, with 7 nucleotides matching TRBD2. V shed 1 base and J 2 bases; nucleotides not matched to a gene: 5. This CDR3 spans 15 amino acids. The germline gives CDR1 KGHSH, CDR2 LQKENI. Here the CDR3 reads CASSPRREGTYEQYF. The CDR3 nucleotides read TGTGCCAGCTCACCACGGAGGGAGGGGACCTACGAGCAGTACTTC.

The CDR3 here is CASSLSRGNEQFF. CDR3 DNA sequence: TGTGCCAGCAGCTTAAGTCGCGGCAATGAGCAGTTCTTC. The rearrangement links TRBV7-7 to TRBJ2-1; D call uncertain. The germline gives CDR1 SSHAT, CDR2 FNYEAQ (reference sequence). The CDR3 consists of 13 residues. V dropped 2 bases and J dropped 6 bases, with 8 bases sitting between them.

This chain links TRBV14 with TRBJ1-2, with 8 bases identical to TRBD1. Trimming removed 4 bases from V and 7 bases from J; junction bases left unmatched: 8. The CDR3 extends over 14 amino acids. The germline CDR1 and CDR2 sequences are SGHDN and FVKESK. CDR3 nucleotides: TGTGCCAGCAGCCGAGCAGGACAGGGTCGTGGCTACACCTTC. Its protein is CASSRAGQGRGYTF.

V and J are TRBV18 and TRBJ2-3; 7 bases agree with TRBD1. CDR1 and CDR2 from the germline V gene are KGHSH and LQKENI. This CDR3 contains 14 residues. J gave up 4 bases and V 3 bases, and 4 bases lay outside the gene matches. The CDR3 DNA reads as TGTGCCAGCTCACCCGCCGACAGGGCAGATACGCAGTATTTT. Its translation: CASSPADRADTQYF. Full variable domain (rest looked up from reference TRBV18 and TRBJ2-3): NAGVMQNPRHLVRRRGQEARLRCSPMKGHSHVYWYRQLPEEGLKFMVYLQKENIIDESGMPKERFSAEFPKEGPSILRIQQVVRGDSAAYFCASSPADRADTQYFGPGTRLTVL.

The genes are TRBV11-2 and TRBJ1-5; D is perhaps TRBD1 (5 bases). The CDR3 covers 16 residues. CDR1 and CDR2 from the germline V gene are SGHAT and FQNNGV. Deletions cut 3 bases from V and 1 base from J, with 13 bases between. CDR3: CASSLFSGNSNQPQHF. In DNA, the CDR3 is TGTGCCAGCAGCTTGTTTTCAGGGAACAGCAATCAGCCCCAGCATTTT.

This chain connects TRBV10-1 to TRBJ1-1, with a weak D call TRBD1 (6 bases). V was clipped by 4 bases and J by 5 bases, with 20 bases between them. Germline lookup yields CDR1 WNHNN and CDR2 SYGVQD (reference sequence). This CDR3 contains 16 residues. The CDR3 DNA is TGCGCCAGCAGTGTAGAGAAGGGGGTAAAGGCGACTGAAGCTTTCTTT. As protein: CASSVEKGVKATEAFF.

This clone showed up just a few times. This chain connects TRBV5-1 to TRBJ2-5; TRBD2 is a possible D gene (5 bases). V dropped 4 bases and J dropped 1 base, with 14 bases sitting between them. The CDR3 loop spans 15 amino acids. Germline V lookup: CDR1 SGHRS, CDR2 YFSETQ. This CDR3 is CASSPLSGTQETQYF. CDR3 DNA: TGCGCCAGCAGCCCCCTGAGCGGAACCCAAGAGACCCAGTACTTC.

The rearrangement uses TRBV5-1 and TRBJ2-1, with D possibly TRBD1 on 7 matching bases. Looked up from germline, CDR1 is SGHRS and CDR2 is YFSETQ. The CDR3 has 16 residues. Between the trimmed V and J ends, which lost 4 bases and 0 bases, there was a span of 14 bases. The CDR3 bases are TGCGCCAGCAGCGTCTTCAGGGGGGACTCCTACAATGAGCAGTTCTTC. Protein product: CASSVFRGDSYNEQFF. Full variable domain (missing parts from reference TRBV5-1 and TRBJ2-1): KAGVTQTPRYLIKTRGQQVTLSCSPISGHRSVSWYQQTPGQGLQFLFEYFSETQRNKGNFPGRFSGRQFSNSRSEMNVSTLELGDSALYLCASSVFRGDSYNEQFFGPGTRLTVL.

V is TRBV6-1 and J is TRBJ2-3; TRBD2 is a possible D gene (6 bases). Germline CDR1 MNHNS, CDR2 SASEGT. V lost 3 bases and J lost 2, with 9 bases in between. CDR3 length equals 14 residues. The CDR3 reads CASSDGLSTDTQYF. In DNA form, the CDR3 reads TGTGCCAGCAGTGATGGACTATCCACAGATACGCAGTATTTT.

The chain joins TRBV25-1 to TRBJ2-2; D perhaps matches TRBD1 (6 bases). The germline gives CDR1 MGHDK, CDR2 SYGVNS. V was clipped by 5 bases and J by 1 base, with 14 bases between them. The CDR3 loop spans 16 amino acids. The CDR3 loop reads CASSRNGQRNTGELFF. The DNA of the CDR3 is TGTGCCAGCAGTCGTAACGGACAGCGGAACACCGGGGAGCTGTTTTTT.

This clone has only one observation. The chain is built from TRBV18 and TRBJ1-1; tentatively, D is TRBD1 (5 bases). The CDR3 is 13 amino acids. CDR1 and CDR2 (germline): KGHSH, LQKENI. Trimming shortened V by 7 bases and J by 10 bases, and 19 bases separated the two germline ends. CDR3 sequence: CASYDQGAQGAFF. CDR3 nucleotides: TGTGCCAGCTACGACCAAGGAGCTCAGGGAGCTTTCTTT. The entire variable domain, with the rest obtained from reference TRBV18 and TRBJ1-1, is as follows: NAGVMQNPRHLVRRRGQEARLRCSPMKGHSHVYWYRQLPEEGLKFMVYLQKENIIDESGMPKERFSAEFPKEGPSILRIQQVVRGDSAAYFCASYDQGAQGAFFGQGTRLTVV.

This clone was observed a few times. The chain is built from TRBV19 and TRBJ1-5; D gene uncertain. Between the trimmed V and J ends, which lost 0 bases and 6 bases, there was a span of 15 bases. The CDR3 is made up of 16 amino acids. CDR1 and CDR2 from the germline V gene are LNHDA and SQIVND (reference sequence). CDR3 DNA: TGTGCCAGTAGTATAGATCTATCGAGGGTAGCTCAGCCCCAGCATTTT. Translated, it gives CASSIDLSRVAQPQHF.

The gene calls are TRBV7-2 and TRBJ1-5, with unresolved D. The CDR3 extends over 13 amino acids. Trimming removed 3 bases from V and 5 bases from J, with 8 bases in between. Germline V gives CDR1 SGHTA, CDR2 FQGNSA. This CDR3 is CASSFSPDQPQHF. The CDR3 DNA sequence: TGTGCCAGCAGCTTTTCCCCCGATCAGCCCCAGCATTTT.

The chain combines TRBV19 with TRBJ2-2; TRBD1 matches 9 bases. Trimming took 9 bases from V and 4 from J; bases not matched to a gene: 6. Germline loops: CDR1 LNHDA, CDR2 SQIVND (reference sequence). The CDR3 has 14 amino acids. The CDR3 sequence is CASQDRGITGELFF. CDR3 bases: TGTGCCAGCCAAGACAGGGGGATCACCGGGGAGCTGTTTTTT.

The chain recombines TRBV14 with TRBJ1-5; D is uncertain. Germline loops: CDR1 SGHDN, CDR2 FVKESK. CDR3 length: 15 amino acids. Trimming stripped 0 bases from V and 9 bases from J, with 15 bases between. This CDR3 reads CASSQDLRQDMPQHF. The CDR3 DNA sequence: TGTGCCAGCAGCCAAGATCTTAGGCAGGATATGCCCCAGCATTTT.

The CDR3 here is CASSQARDEKLFF. CDR3 coding DNA: TGCGCCAGCAGCCAAGCCCGAGATGAAAAACTGTTTTTT. The V call is TRBV4-1, the J call TRBJ1-4; no firm D call. Germline CDR1 is MGHRA and CDR2 is YSYEKL. This CDR3 region has 13 residues. The V end lost 1 base, the J end lost 6 bases, and 6 bases lay between the germline ends.

The CDR3 sequence: CASSWTGTSSGELFF. In DNA, the CDR3 is TGTGCCAGCAGCTGGACCGGGACTAGTTCCGGGGAGCTGTTTTTT. V is TRBV11-2 and J is TRBJ2-2; 8 bases agree with TRBD2. V was clipped by 4 bases and J by 6 bases; unmatched bases: 7. This CDR3 has 15 amino acids. Germline V CDR1 and CDR2: SGHAT, FQNNGV.

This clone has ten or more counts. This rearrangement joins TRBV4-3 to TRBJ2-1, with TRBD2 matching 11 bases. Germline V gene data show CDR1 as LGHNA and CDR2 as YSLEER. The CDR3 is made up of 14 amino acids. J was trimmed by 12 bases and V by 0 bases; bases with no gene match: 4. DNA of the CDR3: TGCGCCAGCAGCCAAGATCAAACTAGCGGGGGGCAGTTCTTC. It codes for CASSQDQTSGGQFF.

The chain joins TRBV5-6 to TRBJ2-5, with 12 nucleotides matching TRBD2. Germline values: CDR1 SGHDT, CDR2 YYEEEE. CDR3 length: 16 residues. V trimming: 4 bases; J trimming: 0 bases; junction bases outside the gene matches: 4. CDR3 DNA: TGTGCCAGCAGCCTCGGACTAGCGGGGTACCAAGAGACCCAGTACTTC. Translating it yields CASSLGLAGYQETQYF. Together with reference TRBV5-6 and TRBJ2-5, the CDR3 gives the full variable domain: DAGVTQSPTHLIKTRGQQVTLRCSPKSGHDTVSWYQQALGQGPQFIFQYYEEEERQRGNFPDRFSGHQFPNYSSELNVNALLLGDSALYLCASSLGLAGYQETQYFGPGTRLLVL.

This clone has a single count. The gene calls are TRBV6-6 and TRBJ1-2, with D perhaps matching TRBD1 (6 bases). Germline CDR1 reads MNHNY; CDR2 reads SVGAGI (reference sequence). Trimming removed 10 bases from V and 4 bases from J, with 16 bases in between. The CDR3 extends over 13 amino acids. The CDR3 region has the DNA TGTGCCATCCAGACAGGACCCAGCTATGGCTACACCTTC. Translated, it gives CAIQTGPSYGYTF.

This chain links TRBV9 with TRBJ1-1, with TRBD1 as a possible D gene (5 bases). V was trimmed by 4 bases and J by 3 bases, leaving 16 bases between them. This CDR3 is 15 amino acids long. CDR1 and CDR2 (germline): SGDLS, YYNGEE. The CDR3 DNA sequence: TGTGCCAGCAGCTGGGAGGGGACCTCGTACACTGAAGCTTTCTTT. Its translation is CASSWEGTSYTEAFF. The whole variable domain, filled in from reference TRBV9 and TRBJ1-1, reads DSGVTQTPKHLITATGQRVTLRCSPRSGDLSVYWYQQSLDQGLQFLIQYYNGEERAKGNILERFSAQQFPDLHSELNLSSLELGDSALYFCASSWEGTSYTEAFFGQGTRLTVV.

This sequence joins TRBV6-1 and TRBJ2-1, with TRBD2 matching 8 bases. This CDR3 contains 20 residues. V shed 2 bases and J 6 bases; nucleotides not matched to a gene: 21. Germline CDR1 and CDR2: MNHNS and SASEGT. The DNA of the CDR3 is TGTGCCAGCAGTGAACAGGGTTGGTGGGGCGGAGCGGGGGAAACCAATGAGCAGTTCTTC. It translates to CASSEQGWWGGAGETNEQFF.